Here is one T cell receptor beta chain with its context. Antigen unknown. Selected regions were macrodissected and expected to yield at least 150 ng DNA. This sample is part of a study of T cells and copy number aberrations in small-cell lung cancer. TCRdb's copy holds only in-frame clones and misses some; the assay was immunoSEQ multiplex PCR. The sample has 500 to 700 clones; under 95% are singletons. Study-level points and caveats: Versus adjacent lung, tumor T-cell richness and clonality were lower; density nonsignificantly. Tumor regions shared few clones; 79.9-97.7% were region-restricted. Sequencing artifacts are a known risk, since all specimens were formalin-fixed paraffin-embedded.

The CDR3 extends over 13 amino acids. Looked up from germline, CDR1 is SGHRS and CDR2 is YFSETQ. V lost 0 bases and J 7 bases, leaving 8 bases between the germline ends. The V and J genes are TRBV5-1 and TRBJ1-5, with D possibly TRBD1 on 6 matching bases. The sample taken for sequencing was tumor tissue. The receptor was derived from a man aged 50-60 years with small cell lung cancer. The CDR3 region has the DNA TGCGCCAGCAGCTTGGAGGGGGGCCAGCCCCAGCATTTT. Residues: CASSLEGGQPQHF.